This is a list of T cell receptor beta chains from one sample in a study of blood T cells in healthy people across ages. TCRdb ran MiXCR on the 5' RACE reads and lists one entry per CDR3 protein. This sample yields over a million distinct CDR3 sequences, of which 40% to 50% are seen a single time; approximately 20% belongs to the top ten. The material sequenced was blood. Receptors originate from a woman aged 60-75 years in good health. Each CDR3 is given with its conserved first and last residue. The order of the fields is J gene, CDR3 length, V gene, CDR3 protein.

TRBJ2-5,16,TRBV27,CASSNRPDGFGETQYF
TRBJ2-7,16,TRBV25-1,CASSESATSGSYEQYF
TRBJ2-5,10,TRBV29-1,CSVLMETQYF
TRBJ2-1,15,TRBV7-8,CASSFASGVYNEQFF
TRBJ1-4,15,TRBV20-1,CSARARTVWDEKLFF
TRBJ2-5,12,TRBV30,CAWRGTVETQYF
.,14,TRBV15,CATSRGAAYNEQYF
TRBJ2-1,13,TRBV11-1,CASSPRQWSEQFF
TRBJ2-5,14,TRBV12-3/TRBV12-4,CASSLLGVPETQYF
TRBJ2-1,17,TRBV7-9,CASSLRTGTRRGHEQFF
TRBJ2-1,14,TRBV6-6,CASSYGVTLNEQFF
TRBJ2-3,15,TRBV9,CASSVGGGWTDTQYF
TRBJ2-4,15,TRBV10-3,CAISREIGSKNIQYF
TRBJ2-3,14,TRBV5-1,CASSLVVFTDTQYF
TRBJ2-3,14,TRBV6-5,CASSRPPSTDTQYF
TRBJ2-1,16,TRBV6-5,CASSYSGGGSYNEQFF
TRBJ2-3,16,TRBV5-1,CASSLAPSPAADTQYF
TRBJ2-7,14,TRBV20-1,CSAKVLAGSYEQYF
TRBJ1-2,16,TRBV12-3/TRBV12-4,CASTRTGWISNYGYTF
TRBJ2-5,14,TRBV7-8,CASSLRGHQETQYF
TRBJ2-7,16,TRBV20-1,CSAPQTRDRLSYEQYF
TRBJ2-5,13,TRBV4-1,CASSSDLEETQYF
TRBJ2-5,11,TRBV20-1,CSARGELGQYF
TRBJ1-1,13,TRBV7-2,CASSLHKNTEAFF
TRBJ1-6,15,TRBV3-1,CASSQDLGGYSPLHF
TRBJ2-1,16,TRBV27,CASSLLAGGGYNEQFF
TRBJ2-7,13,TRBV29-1,CSVYSSGSYEQYF
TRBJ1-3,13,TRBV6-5,CASSYRSGNTIYF
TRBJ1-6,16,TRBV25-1,CASSDRFRGNNSPLHF
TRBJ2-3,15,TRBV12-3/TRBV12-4,CASTLSSGYTDTQYF
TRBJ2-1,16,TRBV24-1,CATSDPLESAYNEQFF
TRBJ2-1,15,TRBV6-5,CASTYPGLAGVVQVF
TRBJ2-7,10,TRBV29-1,CSVADYEQYF
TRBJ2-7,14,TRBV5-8,CASSLGARDYEQYF
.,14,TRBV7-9,CASSLEHSYNEQYF
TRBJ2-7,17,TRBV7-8,CASSRSHSGSASYEQYF
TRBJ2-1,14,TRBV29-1,CSAGQGLSYNEQFF
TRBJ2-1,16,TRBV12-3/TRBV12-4,CASSPSSASSYNEQFF
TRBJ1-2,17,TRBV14,CASSQELNGQGAYGYTF
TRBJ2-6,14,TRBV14,CASSTGSGASVLTF
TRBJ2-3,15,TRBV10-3,CAISLAGGGGDTQYF
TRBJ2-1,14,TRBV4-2,CASSQELGSYEQFF
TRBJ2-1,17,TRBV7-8,CASSPRSISTSYNEQFF
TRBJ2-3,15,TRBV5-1,CASSTDSLPTDTQYF
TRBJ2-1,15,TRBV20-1,CSAPMQGRDYNEQFF
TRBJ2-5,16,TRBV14,CASSPPKDRGQETQYF
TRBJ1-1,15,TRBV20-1,CSARDWSGFNTEAFF
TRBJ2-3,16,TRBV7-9,CASSFPDRGVTDTQYF
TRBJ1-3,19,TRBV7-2,CASSPRQTIRQGSGNTIYF
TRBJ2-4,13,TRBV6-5,CASSLGRFGEQYF
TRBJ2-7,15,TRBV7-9,CASSTRGSGSYEQYF
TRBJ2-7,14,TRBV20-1,CSASDTGVNYEQYF